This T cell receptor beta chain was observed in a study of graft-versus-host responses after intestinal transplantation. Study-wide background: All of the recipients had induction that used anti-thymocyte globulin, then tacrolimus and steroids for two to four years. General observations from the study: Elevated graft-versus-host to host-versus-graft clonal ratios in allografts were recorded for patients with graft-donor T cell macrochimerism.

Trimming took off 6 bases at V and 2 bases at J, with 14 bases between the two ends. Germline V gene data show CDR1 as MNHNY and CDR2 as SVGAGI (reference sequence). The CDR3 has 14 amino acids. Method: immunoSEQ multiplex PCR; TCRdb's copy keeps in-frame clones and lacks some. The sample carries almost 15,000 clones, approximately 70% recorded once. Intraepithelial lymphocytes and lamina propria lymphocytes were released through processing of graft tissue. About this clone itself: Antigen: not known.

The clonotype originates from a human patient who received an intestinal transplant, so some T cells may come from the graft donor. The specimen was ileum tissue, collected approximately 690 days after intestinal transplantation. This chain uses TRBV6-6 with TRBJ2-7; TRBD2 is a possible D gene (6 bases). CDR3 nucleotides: TGTGCCAGCAGCCCCGGGGACTTCCCCTACGAGCAGTACTTC. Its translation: CASSPGDFPYEQYF.